Listed below are T cell receptor beta chains from one sample, sequenced in a study of blood T cells in healthy people across ages. From the 5' RACE reads, TCRdb called clonotypes with MiXCR, one entry per CDR3 protein. Of approximately 780,000 distinct CDR3 sequences in the sample, around 24% are singletons; the top ten hold 2.5% to 3.5%. This same sample was also taken into another study, of T cells of mothers and their children.

Material: blood. Receptor source: a boy between 10 and 17 years old in good health. Each CDR3 is given with its conserved first and last residue. Fields, in order: J gene, V gene, clone size, D gene, CDR3 protein, CDR3 DNA. A D gene is named only where the DNA matches it firmly. The size field is filled for only some rows; it gives once, few, many or a size class.

J gene: TRBJ1-5
V gene: TRBV12-3/TRBV12-4
clone size: .
D gene: .
CDR3 protein: CAGSRGTNQPQHF
CDR3 DNA: TGTGCCGGCAGTCGGGGGACCAATCAGCCCCAGCATTTT

J gene: TRBJ2-7
V gene: TRBV7-9
clone size: .
D gene: TRBD1
CDR3 protein: CASSFPGQGRNEQYF
CDR3 DNA: TGTGCCAGCAGCTTCCCGGGACAGGGGCGGAACGAGCAGTACTTC

J gene: TRBJ2-5
V gene: TRBV5-1
clone size: .
D gene: .
CDR3 protein: CASSLRVGSYQETQYF
CDR3 DNA: TGCGCCAGCAGCCTCCGGGTAGGCTCGTACCAAGAGACCCAGTACTTC

J gene: TRBJ2-1
V gene: TRBV7-2
clone size: .
D gene: .
CDR3 protein: CASSLELTRKHEQFF
CDR3 DNA: TGTGCCAGCAGCTTAGAGTTGACTAGGAAGCATGAGCAGTTCTTC

J gene: TRBJ2-1
V gene: TRBV6-5
clone size: .
D gene: .
CDR3 protein: CASSSLGEQFF
CDR3 DNA: TGTGCCAGCAGCTCCTTGGGGGAGCAGTTCTTC

J gene: TRBJ2-7
V gene: TRBV6-5
clone size: few
D gene: TRBD1
CDR3 protein: CASSRDRERTYEQYF
CDR3 DNA: TGTGCCAGCTCGCGGGACAGGGAGAGAACCTACGAGCAGTACTTC

J gene: TRBJ1-2
V gene: TRBV28
clone size: .
D gene: TRBD1
CDR3 protein: CASSQIPGQVNYGYTF
CDR3 DNA: TGTGCCAGCAGTCAAATCCCGGGACAGGTCAACTATGGCTACACCTTC

J gene: TRBJ2-6
V gene: TRBV3-1
clone size: .
D gene: TRBD2
CDR3 protein: CASSQEGGRGANVLTF
CDR3 DNA: TGTGCCAGCAGCCAAGAAGGCGGGAGAGGGGCCAACGTCCTGACTTTC

J gene: TRBJ2-5
V gene: TRBV7-2
clone size: .
D gene: .
CDR3 protein: CASSLGQTRQRRTQYF
CDR3 DNA: TGTGCCAGCAGCTTAGGGCAGACGAGACAGAGGAGGACCCAGTACTTC

J gene: TRBJ2-5
V gene: TRBV20-1
clone size: few
D gene: TRBD2
CDR3 protein: CSAPGTTQETQYF
CDR3 DNA: TGCAGTGCACCCGGGACTACACAAGAGACCCAGTACTTC

J gene: TRBJ2-1
V gene: TRBV6-5
clone size: .
D gene: .
CDR3 protein: CASSSRGVNNEQFF
CDR3 DNA: TGTGCCAGCAGTTCCAGGGGGGTCAACAATGAGCAGTTCTTC